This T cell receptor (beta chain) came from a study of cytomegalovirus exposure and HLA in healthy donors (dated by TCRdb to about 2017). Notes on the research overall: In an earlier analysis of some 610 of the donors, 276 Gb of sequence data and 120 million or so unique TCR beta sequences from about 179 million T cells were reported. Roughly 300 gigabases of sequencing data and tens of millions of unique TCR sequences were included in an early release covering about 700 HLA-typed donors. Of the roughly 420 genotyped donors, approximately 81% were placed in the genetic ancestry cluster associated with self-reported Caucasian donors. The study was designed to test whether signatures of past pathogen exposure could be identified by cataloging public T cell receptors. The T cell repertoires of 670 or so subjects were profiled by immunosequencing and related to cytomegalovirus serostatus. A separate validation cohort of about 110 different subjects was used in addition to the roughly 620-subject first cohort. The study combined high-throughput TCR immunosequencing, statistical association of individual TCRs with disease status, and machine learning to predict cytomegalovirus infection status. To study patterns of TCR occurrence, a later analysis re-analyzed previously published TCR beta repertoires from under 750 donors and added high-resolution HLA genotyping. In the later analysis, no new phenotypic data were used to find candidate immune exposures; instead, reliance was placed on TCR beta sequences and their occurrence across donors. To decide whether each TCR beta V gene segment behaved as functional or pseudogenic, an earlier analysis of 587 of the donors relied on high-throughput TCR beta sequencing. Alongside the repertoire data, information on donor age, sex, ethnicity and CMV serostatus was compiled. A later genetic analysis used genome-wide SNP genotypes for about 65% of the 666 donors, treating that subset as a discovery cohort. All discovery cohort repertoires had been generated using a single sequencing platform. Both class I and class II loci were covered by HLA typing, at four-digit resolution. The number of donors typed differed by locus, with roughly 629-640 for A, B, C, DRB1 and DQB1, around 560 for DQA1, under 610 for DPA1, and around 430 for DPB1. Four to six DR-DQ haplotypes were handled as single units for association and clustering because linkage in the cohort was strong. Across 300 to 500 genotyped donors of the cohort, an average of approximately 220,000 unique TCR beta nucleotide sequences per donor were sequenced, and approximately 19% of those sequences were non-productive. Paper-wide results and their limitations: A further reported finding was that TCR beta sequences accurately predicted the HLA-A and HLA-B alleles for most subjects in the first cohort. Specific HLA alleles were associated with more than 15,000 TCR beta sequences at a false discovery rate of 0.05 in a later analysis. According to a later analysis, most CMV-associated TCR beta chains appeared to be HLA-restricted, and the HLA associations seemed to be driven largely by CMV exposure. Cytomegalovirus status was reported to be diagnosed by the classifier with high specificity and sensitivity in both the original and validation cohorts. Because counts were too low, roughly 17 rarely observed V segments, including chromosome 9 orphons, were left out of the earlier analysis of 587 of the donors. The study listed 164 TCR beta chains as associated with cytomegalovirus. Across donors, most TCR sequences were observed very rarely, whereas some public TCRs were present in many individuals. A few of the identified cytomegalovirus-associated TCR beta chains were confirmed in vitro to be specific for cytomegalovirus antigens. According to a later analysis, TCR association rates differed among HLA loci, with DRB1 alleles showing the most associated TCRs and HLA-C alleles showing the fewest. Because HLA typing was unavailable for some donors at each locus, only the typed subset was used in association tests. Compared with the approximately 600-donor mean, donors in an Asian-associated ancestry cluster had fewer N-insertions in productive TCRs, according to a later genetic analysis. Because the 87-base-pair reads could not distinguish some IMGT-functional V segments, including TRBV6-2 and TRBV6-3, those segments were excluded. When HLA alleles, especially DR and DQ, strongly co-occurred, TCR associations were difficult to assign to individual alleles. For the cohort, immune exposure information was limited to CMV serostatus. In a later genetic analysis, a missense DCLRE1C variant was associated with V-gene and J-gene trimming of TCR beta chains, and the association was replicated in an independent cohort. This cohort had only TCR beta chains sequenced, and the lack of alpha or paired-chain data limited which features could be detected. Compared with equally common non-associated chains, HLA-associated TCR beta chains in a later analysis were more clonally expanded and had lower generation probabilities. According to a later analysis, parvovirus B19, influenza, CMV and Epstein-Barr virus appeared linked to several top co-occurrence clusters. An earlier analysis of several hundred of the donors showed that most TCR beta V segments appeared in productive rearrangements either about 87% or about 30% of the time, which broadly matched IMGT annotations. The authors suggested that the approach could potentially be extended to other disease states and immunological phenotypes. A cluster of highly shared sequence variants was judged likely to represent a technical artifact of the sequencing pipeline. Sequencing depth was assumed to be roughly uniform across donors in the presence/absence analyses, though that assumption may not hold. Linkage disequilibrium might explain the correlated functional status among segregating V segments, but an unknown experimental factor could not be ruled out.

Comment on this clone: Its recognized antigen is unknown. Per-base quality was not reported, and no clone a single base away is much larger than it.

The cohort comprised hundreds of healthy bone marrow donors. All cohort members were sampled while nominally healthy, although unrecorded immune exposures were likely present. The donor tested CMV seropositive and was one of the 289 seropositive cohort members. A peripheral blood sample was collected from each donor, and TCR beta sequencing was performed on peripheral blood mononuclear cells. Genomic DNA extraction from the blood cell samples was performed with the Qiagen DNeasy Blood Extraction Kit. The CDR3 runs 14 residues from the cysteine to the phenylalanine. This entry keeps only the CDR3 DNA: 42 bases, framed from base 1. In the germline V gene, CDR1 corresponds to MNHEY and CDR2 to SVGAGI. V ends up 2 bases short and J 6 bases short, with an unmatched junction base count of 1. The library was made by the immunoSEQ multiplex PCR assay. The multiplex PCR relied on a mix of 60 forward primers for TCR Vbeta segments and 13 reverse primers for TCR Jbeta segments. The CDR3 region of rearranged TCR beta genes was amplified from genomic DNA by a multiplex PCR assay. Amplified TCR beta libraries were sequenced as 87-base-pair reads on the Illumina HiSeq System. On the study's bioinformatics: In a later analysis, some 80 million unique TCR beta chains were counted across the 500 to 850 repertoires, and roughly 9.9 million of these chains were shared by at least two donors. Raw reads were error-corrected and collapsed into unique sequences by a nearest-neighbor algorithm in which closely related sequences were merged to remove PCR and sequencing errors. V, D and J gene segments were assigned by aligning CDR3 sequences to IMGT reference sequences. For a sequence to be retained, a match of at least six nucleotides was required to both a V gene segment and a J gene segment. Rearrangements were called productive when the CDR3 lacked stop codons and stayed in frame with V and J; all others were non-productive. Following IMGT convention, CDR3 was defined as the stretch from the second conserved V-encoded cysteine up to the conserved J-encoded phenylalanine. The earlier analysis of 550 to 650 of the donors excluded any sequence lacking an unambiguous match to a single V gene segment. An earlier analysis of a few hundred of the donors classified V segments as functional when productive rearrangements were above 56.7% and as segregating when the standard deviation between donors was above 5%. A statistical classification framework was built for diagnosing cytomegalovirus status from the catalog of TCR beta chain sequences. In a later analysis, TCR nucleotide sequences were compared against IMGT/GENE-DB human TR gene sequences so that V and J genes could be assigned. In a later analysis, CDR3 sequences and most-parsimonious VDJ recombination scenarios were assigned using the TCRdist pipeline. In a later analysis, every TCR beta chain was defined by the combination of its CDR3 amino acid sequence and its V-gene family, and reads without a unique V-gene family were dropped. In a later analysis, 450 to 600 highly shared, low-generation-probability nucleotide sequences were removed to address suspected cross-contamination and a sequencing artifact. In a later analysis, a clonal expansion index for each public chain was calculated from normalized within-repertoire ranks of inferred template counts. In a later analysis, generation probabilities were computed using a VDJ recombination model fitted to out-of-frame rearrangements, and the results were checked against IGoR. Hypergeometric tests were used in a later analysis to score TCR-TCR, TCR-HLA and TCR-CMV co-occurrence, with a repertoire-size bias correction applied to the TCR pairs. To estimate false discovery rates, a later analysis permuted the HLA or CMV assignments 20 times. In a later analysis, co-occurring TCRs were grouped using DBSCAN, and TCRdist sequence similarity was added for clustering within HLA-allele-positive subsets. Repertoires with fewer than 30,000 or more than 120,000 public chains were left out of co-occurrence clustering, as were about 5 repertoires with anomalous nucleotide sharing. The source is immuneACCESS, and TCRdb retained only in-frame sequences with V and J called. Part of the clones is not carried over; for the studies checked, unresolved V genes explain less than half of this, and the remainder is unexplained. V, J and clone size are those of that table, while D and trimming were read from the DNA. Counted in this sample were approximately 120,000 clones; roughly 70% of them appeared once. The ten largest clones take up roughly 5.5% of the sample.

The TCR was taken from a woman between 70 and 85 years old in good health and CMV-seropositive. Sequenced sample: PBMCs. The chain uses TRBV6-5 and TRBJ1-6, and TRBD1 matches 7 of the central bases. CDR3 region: CASSYQGGNSPLHF. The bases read TGTGCCAGCAGTTACCAGGGGGGTAATTCACCCCTCCACTTT.